These T cell receptor beta chains were read from a single sample in a study of shared clonotypes between healthy human individuals. The table came from immunoSEQ multiplex PCR; TCRdb's copy has only in-frame clones and leaves some out. Of 2 million to 3 million clones detected, over 85% appear once; the ten largest clones hold about 0.34%. Sequencing was performed on naive CD4+ T cells from PBMCs. The receptors originated from a young man in good health. Some clones in this sample may be carry-over from other donors' samples. The CDR3 runs from the conserved cysteine through the conserved F or W. Each record gives: D gene, clone size, CDR3 length, J gene, V gene, CDR3 DNA, CDR3 protein. The D gene is left open where the match is weak. Clone size, where shown, is once, few, many, or a class for clones that have expanded.

>-|-|17|TRBJ2-1|TRBV9
TGTGCCAGCAGCGTGGGCCCGGACGGGAGAATCGTCAATGAGCAGTTCTTC
CASSVGPDGRIVNEQFF
>-|-|14|TRBJ2-3|TRBV4-1
TGCGCCAGCAGCCAAGAGCCCAGCACAGATACGCAGTATTTT
CASSQEPSTDTQYF
>-|-|17|TRBJ2-5|TRBV5-4
TGTGCCAGCAGCCCTCCGCCAGGGGTGACTAGCCAAGAGACCCAGTACTTC
CASSPPPGVTSQETQYF
>-|once|13|TRBJ2-3|TRBV2
TGTGCCAGCAGTGTTCGGTCAAGAGATACGCAGTATTTT
CASSVRSRDTQYF
>-|-|14|TRBJ2-1|TRBV6-6
TGTGCCAGCAGTTACTCGACATCGGACAATGAGCAGTTCTTC
CASSYSTSDNEQFF
>TRBD1|-|12|TRBJ1-1|TRBV6-1
TGTGCCAGCAGTTGGGGACAGGGCGCGGCTTTCTTT
CASSWGQGAAFF
>-|-|17|TRBJ2-6|TRBV18
TGTGCCAGCTCACCACTAGGCAGGCAGTCTGGGGCCAACGTCCTGACTTTC
CASSPLGRQSGANVLTF
>-|few|16|TRBJ1-4|TRBV4-1
TGCGCCAGCAGCCCCACAGACCGGACAGAGAATGAAAAACTGTTTTTT
CASSPTDRTENEKLFF
>-|-|13|TRBJ2-5|TRBV6-6
TGTGCCAGCAGCCGCTCGGTGAGGGAGACCCAGTACTTC
CASSRSVRETQYF
>-|-|15|TRBJ2-1|TRBV5-1
TGCGCCAGCAGGGTCGAGACACTCTCCTACAATGAGCAGTTCTTC
CASRVETLSYNEQFF
>TRBD2|-|14|TRBJ2-1|TRBV27
TGTGCCAGCAGTTGGACTAGCTGGTCCAATGAGCAGTTCTTC
CASSWTSWSNEQFF
>-|once|14|TRBJ2-1|TRBV28
TGTGCCAGCAGTCTTCTCTCGGGACTTTATGAGCAGTTCTTC
CASSLLSGLYEQFF
>-|-|12|TRBJ2-1|TRBV7-3
TGTGCCAGCAGCTTACGGGCAGGGGAGCAGTTCTTC
CASSLRAGEQFF
>TRBD1|-|16|TRBJ2-5|TRBV27
TGTGCCAGCAGTTTACTAGGGGGCCTTAGCCAAGAGACCCAGTACTTC
CASSLLGGLSQETQYF
>TRBD1|-|15|TRBJ2-3|TRBV9
TGTGCCAGCAGCGTAGTTGGACAGGGCACAGATACGCAGTATTTT
CASSVVGQGTDTQYF
>TRBD2|-|17|TRBJ2-5|TRBV5-6
TGTGCCAGCAGCGCCTACGATTGGGGGAGGGCCGGGGAGACCCAGTACTTC
CASSAYDWGRAGETQYF
>TRBD1|-|15|TRBJ1-5|TRBV5-1
TGCGCCAGCAGCTTGGTGCCAGGGGGAGATCAGCCCCAGCATTTT
CASSLVPGGDQPQHF
>TRBD1|-|14|TRBJ2-1|TRBV7-9
TGTGCCAGCAGCCCTCCCGGGACAGAAAATGAGCAGTTCTTC
CASSPPGTENEQFF
>-|-|14|TRBJ2-2|TRBV9
TGTGCCAGCAGACGACAAACGAACACCGGGGAGCTGTTTTTT
CASRRQTNTGELFF
>TRBD1|-|17|TRBJ2-6|TRBV7-2
TGTGCCAGCAGCTTAGGGACAGGGGGACCTGGGGCCAACGTCCTGACTTTC
CASSLGTGGPGANVLTF
>-|once|15|TRBJ1-3|TRBV5-1
TGCGCCAGCAGCTTGGCCGCGGGACCTGGAAACACCATATATTTT
CASSLAAGPGNTIYF
>-|-|13|TRBJ2-5|TRBV6-5
TGTGCCAGCAGTAACCGGGGCCAGAAGGCCCAGTACTTC
CASSNRGQKAQYF
>-|-|14|TRBJ1-2|TRBV19
TGTGCCAGTAGGAACCCCGGGACGGACTATGGCTACACCTTC
CASRNPGTDYGYTF
>TRBD1|-|15|TRBJ2-2|TRBV5-1
TGCGCCAGCAGCCCCGGGACAGGGGTACCCGGGGAGCTGTTTTTT
CASSPGTGVPGELFF
>-|-|14|TRBJ2-1|TRBV7-4
TGTGCCAGCAGCCCACTGACCCACAGGAATGAGCAGTTCTTC
CASSPLTHRNEQFF
>TRBD1|-|17|TRBJ1-1|TRBV19
TGTGCCAGTAGTAAGTCGGTTGGAGGACAGGGCGTCACTGAAGCTTTCTTT
CASSKSVGGQGVTEAFF
>-|once|13|TRBJ2-3|TRBV5-6
TGTGCCAGCAGCCTAGACTGGACAGATACGCAGTATTTT
CASSLDWTDTQYF
>-|-|13|TRBJ2-7|TRBV27
TGTGCCAGCATGGGGAGTGGGAGCTACGAGCAGTACTTC
CASMGSGSYEQYF
>-|-|13|TRBJ1-2|TRBV7-3
TGTGCCAGCAGCTTGGGGGCAGGATATGGCTACACCTTC
CASSLGAGYGYTF
>-|-|14|TRBJ2-5|TRBV11-2
TGTGCCAGCAGCTTGGCTAGATGGCAAGAGACCCAGTACTTC
CASSLARWQETQYF
>TRBD1|-|21|TRBJ1-4|TRBV19
TGTGCCAGTAGAAACTTCTACCGGGACAGGGGTTTTGGATCCCCGAATGAAAAACTGTTTTTT
CASRNFYRDRGFGSPNEKLFF
>TRBD2|-|15|TRBJ2-1|TRBV2
TGTGCCAGCAGTGAAGTCCTAGCGGGCGGGCCTGAGCAGTTCTTC
CASSEVLAGGPEQFF
>-|-|14|TRBJ2-4|TRBV28
TGTGCCAGCAGTTTAGGGGTGGCCAAAAACATTCAGTACTTC
CASSLGVAKNIQYF
>TRBD1|-|14|TRBJ1-4|TRBV28
TGTGCCAGCAGCCCAGGGGGGAGAGGAGAAAAACTGTTTTTT
CASSPGGRGEKLFF
>-|-|15|TRBJ1-1|TRBV7-9
TGTGCCAGCAGCCGACCGGGCCAAAGATCGACTGAAGCTTTCTTT
CASSRPGQRSTEAFF
>TRBD1|-|12|TRBJ2-7|TRBV7-2
TGTGCCAGCAGCTTCGACAGGGAAGTGCAGTACTTC
CASSFDREVQYF
>-|-|14|TRBJ1-2|TRBV7-3
TGTGCCAGCAGCCCCCTAGGAGGTCGGGATGGCTACACCTTC
CASSPLGGRDGYTF
>TRBD2|-|14|TRBJ2-1|TRBV27
TGTGCCAGCAGTTTATGGGGGACTAGCTATGAGCAGTTCTTC
CASSLWGTSYEQFF
>TRBD1|-|17|TRBJ1-5|TRBV7-8
TGTGCCAGCAGCTCGAGACAGGGTAGTTCGGGCAATCAGCCCCAGCATTTT
CASSSRQGSSGNQPQHF
>-|-|13|TRBJ2-7|TRBV7-2
TGTGCCAGCAGCAGGGGGAGTTCTTACGAGCAGTACTTC
CASSRGSSYEQYF
>-|-|15|TRBJ2-6|TRBV28
TGTGCCAGCAGGAGTCGGACAGGGAGGGAAAACGTCCTGACTTTC
CASRSRTGRENVLTF
>-|-|14|TRBJ1-5|TRBV2
TGTGCCAGCAGTGAAGCGTCCGGGGTTCAGCCCCAGCATTTT
CASSEASGVQPQHF
>-|-|13|TRBJ1-1|TRBV11-2
TGTGCCAGCAGCTTACATAGGGGGACTGAAGCTTTCTTT
CASSLHRGTEAFF
>TRBD1|-|15|TRBJ1-4|TRBV2
TGTGCCAGCAGCGCTCAGGACAGGGCAAGTGAAAAACTGTTTTTT
CASSAQDRASEKLFF